This section outlines one T cell receptor (beta chain) sequence together with its context. What it binds is unknown. A second 7 to 11 cycle PCR used barcoded and J-beta primers. TCRdb itself ran the 5' RACE reads through MiXCR, one entry per CDR3 protein. The sample contains around 970,000 distinct CDR3 sequences, roughly half of which appear only once. This specimen comes from a study of blood T cells in healthy people across ages. Total RNA amounts of at least 6 micrograms were extracted per sample. Notes on the study in general: No one knew whether donors had CMV, which possibly confounded expanded clonotype changes. Versus aged donors, long-lived donors had higher diversity and more naive CD4+ cells.

In germline, CDR1 is MDHEN, CDR2 SYDVKM. Trimming shortened V by 4 bases and J by 0 bases, and 12 bases separated the two germline ends. CDR3 length: 15 amino acids. The sequence was obtained from an older woman in good health. The chain links TRBV28 to TRBJ1-2, with unresolved D. The sequencing sample was made of blood. Written as DNA, the CDR3 is TGTGCCAGCAGTTCCCCCCTGGGCGCTAACTATGGCTACACCTTC. This codes for CASSSPLGANYGYTF.